These T cell receptor beta chains were read from a single sample in a study of T cell repertoires in ileal Crohn's disease. Libraries were prepared by immunoSEQ multiplex PCR; TCRdb keeps only in-frame clonotypes and omits some of them. Of 6,500 to 8,000 clones listed, 60% to 80% are singletons. The sequenced sample consisted of ileal tissue. These TCRs come from an adult with Crohn's disease. The CDR3 runs from the conserved cysteine through the conserved F or W. D genes are given only for firm matches. Only part of the rows carry a size: once, few, many, or a class if the clone is expanded.

j_call | clone_size | v_call | d_call | cdr3_nt | cdr3_aa
TRBJ2-4 | . | TRBV28 | . | TGTGCCAGCAGCGCGACAGGAATTCAAAACATTCAGTACTTC | CASSATGIQNIQYF
TRBJ1-2 | . | TRBV7-2 | . | TGTGCCAGCAGCGTCCAGAGGGCAGCCGATGGCTACACCTTC | CASSVQRAADGYTF
TRBJ2-7 | . | TRBV28 | . | TGTGCCAGCAGTTCCGGGGACTCCTACGAGCAGTACTTC | CASSSGDSYEQYF
TRBJ1-1 | few | TRBV4-1 | . | TGCGCCAGCAGCCAAGGTGACTTAAGGGGGACTGAAGCTTTCTTT | CASSQGDLRGTEAFF
TRBJ2-5 | medium-sized | TRBV27 | . | TGTGCCAGCAGTTTGGTCGCGGGGACAGAGCGGGCCGAGACCCAGTACTTC | CASSLVAGTERAETQYF
TRBJ1-1 | . | TRBV11-3 | . | TGTGCCAGCAGCTTAGAGGCCGACACTGAAGCTTTCTTT | CASSLEADTEAFF
TRBJ1-1 | . | TRBV13 | . | TGTGCCAGCAGCAGGGACAACAAAGCTTTCTTT | CASSRDNKAFF
TRBJ1-1 | . | TRBV18 | . | TGTGCCAGCTCTCCGACACGGAACACTGAAGCTTTCTTT | CASSPTRNTEAFF
TRBJ1-3 | . | TRBV4-2 | . | TGTGCCAGCAGTCCACATAACTCTGGAAACACCATATATTTT | CASSPHNSGNTIYF
TRBJ1-1 | . | TRBV4-2 | . | TGTGCCAGCAGCCAAGTCTCCACTGAAGCTTTCTTT | CASSQVSTEAFF
TRBJ1-5 | few | TRBV7-8 | . | TGTGCCAGCAGCTCAAACAGGGCCAGGCCCCAGCATTTT | CASSSNRARPQHF